The present entry profiles one T cell receptor beta chain with its context. Antigen specificity is unknown. Each CDR3 protein gets one entry after TCRdb re-called the reads with MiXCR. This sample has hundreds of thousands of distinct CDR3 sequences, with 25% to 35% found just once. This sample was taken from a study of T cell repertoires in cytomegalovirus infection. About the study: Shared public TCR beta signatures pointed to both CMV infection and a matching HLA type. Findings and limits, study-wide: CMV-specific HLA-C-restricted TCR beta clonotypes dominated the ex vivo response.

This CDR3 has 14 residues. CDR1 is KGHDR and CDR2 is SFDVKD in the germline V gene. V shed 0 bases and J shed 6 bases, with 8 bases lying between them. The sequence was collected from a human donor in good health (CMV status not recorded). Some clones in this sample may be carry-over from other donors' samples. The input for sequencing was cultured PBMCs, taken from culture after CMV antigen stimulation. This sequence joins TRBV24-1 and TRBJ2-1; no clear D gene. The CDR3 DNA sequence: TGTGCCACCAGTGATTTGGGCCACCCCAATGAGCAGTTCTTC. Encoded protein: CATSDLGHPNEQFF.